This T cell receptor beta chain comes out of a study of low-dose radiotherapy and immunotherapy resistance in tumors. TRAV- and TRBV-specific primers, spanning alpha and beta chains, primed first-strand cDNA. It was with a constant-region primer and a V-primer adapter that TCRs were amplified over roughly 19 PCR cycles. MiXCR, run by TCRdb on the reads, gives a single entry per CDR3 protein. Among tens of thousands of distinct CDR3 sequences listed, 26% were seen once. Trimming removed 8 bases at V and 0 bases at J, with 8 bases between. The CDR3 runs to 13 residues. Per the germline V gene, CDR1 is ENHRY and CDR2 is SYGVKD. Time point given: before trial treatment. The table lists this clonotype with many counts.

The starting material was PBMCs, obtained before treatment. This receptor was taken from a male donor with rectosigmoid adenocarcinoma. The chain recombines TRBV10-3 with TRBJ1-5; D gene unclear. The CDR3 DNA is TGTGCCATCTCGACCGATAGCAATCAGCCCCAGCATTTT. Protein: CAISTDSNQPQHF.